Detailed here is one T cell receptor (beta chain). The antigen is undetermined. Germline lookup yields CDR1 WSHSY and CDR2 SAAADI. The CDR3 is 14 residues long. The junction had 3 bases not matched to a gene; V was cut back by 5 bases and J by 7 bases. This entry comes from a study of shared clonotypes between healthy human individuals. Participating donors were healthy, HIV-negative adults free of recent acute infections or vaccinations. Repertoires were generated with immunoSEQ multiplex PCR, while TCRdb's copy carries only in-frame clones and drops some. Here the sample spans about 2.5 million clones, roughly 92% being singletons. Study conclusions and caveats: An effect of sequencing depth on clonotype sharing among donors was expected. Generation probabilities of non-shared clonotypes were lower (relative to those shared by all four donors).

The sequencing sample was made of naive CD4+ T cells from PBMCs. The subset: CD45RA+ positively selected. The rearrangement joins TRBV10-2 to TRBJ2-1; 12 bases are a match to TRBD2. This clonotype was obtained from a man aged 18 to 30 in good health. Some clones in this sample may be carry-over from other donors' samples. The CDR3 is CASSRTSGRNEQFF. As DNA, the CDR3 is TGCGCCAGCAGTCGTACTAGCGGGAGGAATGAGCAGTTCTTC.